These 20 T cell receptor beta chains came from one sample sequenced in a study of T cell repertoires in cytomegalovirus infection. MiXCR, applied by TCRdb to the reads, yields one record per CDR3 protein. The table has some 350,000 distinct CDR3 sequences, around a third seen once. These TCRs' antigens remain unknown. Sequenced here: cultured PBMCs, sampled from culture after CMV antigen stimulation. Every receptor here comes from a human donor in good health (CMV status not recorded). Some clones in this sample may be carry-over from other donors' samples.

This clonotype was counted only a few times. The rearrangement uses TRBV28 and TRBJ1-6; no definite D call. V shed 4 bases and J shed 2 bases, with 18 bases lying between them. In germline, CDR1 is MDHEN, CDR2 SYDVKM. This CDR3 is built from 18 residues. Here the CDR3 DNA reads TGTGCCAGCAGTTCATACCTCACGGTATCCACCTATAATTCACCCCTCCACTTT. Translating it yields CASSSYLTVSTYNSPLHF.

The rearrangement joins TRBV6-1 to TRBJ2-3; D not certain. This CDR3 is 16 amino acids long. V was shortened by 7 bases and J by 1 base, with 18 bases between the two germline ends. Germline values: CDR1 MNHNS, CDR2 SASEGT. The CDR3 region is CASNKGSFRGTDTQYF. As DNA, the CDR3 is TGTGCCAGCAACAAGGGATCGTTTAGGGGCACAGATACGCAGTATTTT.

The J gene is TRBJ2-5, the V gene TRBV27, with 9 positions matching TRBD1. V shed 5 bases, J shed 5 bases, and the junction held 6 bases outside the gene matches. CDR3 length: 14 amino acids. Germline CDR1 and CDR2: MNHEY and SMNVEV (reference sequence). This chain's CDR3 is CASSQQGARETQYF. CDR3 DNA sequence: TGTGCCAGCAGTCAACAGGGGGCCAGGGAGACCCAGTACTTC.

The chain recombines TRBV11-3 with TRBJ2-1; 9 bases align to TRBD1. The CDR3 spans 15 residues. The ends lost 5 bases at V and 7 bases at J; junction bases unmatched: 9. Germline V gene sequence: CDR1 SGHNT, CDR2 YENEEA. The CDR3 region has the DNA TGTGCCAGCAGCCCCTGGGACAGGGTAGGGAATGAGCAGTTCTTC. This encodes CASSPWDRVGNEQFF.

V and J are TRBV6-2 or TRBV6-3 and TRBJ2-1, with TRBD2 matching 10 bases. There are 20 residues in the CDR3. Trimming at V came to 0 bases and at J to 6 bases, leaving 17 bases not matched to a gene. CDR1 is MNHEY, CDR2 SVGEGT, per germline. CDR3 DNA sequence: TGTGCCAGCAGTTACTCGGGGAGCGGGAGGGCCTTGAGGGCCAGCAATGAGCAGTTCTTC. Residues: CASSYSGSGRALRASNEQFF.

This clonotype came up a few times. The chain couples TRBV7-2 to TRBJ1-1; D gene unclear. This CDR3 is 15 amino acids long. The germline CDR1 and CDR2 sequences are SGHTA and FQGNSA. V was pared by 5 bases and J by 5 bases, with 18 bases between. The CDR3: CASSLSLESRTEAFF. The DNA for the CDR3 is TGTGCCAGCAGCCTAAGCTTGGAGTCACGTACTGAAGCTTTCTTT.

The rearrangement links TRBV19 to TRBJ2-7, with 8 bases that match TRBD2. Germline V gives CDR1 LNHDA, CDR2 SQIVND (reference sequence). V shed 6 bases and J 4 bases; nucleotides not matched to a gene: 8. The CDR3 has 14 amino acids. CDR3 DNA: TGTGCCAGTAGACCAGCGGGAGTAGGGTACGAGCAGTACTTC. Translating it yields CASRPAGVGYEQYF.

This chain joins TRBV27 and TRBJ2-2; 7 nucleotides match TRBD1. V dropped 6 bases and J dropped 4; count of bases not matched to a gene: 8. The CDR3 is made up of 15 amino acids. Per the germline V gene, CDR1 is MNHEY and CDR2 is SMNVEV (reference sequence). CDR3 residues: CASSTPRGTTGELFF. The DNA of the CDR3 is TGTGCCAGCAGCACACCCAGGGGGACCACCGGGGAGCTGTTTTTT.

This clonotype was seen at least ten times. This chain joins TRBV7-2 and TRBJ1-6; the match to TRBD1 covers 7 bases. The CDR3 sequence is 15 residues long. Germline CDR1 is SGHTA and CDR2 is FQGNSA. The V and J ends lost 5 bases and 7 bases, in that order; junction bases with no gene match: 8. CDR3 residues: CASSRGQVGNSPLHF. DNA of the CDR3: TGTGCCAGCAGCCGTGGACAGGTCGGCAATTCACCCCTCCACTTT.

The genes are TRBV7-2 and TRBJ1-2; possible D gene TRBD1, 5 bases. The CDR3 has 13 amino acids. From germline, CDR1 is SGHTA and CDR2 FQGNSA. V lost 5 bases to trimming and J lost 6 bases, with 13 bases between them. The CDR3 bases are TGTGCCAGCAGCCTCGAACAGGCCAATGGCTACACCTTC. Its translation: CASSLEQANGYTF.

This clonotype was picked up a small number of times. The genes are TRBV7-9 and TRBJ2-5, with D unclear. The germline gives CDR1 SEHNR, CDR2 FQNEAQ (reference sequence). This CDR3 comprises 12 residues. The germline V and J ends were trimmed by 5 bases and 4 bases, with 8 bases remaining between them. The CDR3 reads CASSPRRETQYF. CDR3 DNA sequence: TGTGCCAGCAGCCCCCGACGAGAGACCCAGTACTTC.

This chain links TRBV2 with TRBJ1-1, with D uncertain. The V gene lost 8 bases and the J gene lost 3 bases, with 16 bases spanning the gap. The germline gives CDR1 SNHLY, CDR2 FYNNEI. The length of the CDR3 is 14 residues. CDR3: CASSRAAEYTEAFF. As DNA, the CDR3 is TGTGCCAGCTCTAGGGCTGCTGAATACACTGAAGCTTTCTTT. Supplemented by reference TRBV2 and TRBJ1-1, the full variable domain reads EPEVTQTPSHQVTQMGQEVILRCVPISNHLYFYWYRQILGQKVEFLVSFYNNEISEKSEIFDDQFSVERPDGSNFTLKIRSTKLEDSAMYFCASSRAAEYTEAFFGQGTRLTVV.

This clonotype was seen only a few times. The V call is TRBV4-3, the J call TRBJ1-3; TRBD1 is a possible D gene (6 bases). V was shortened by 0 bases and J by 1 base, with 16 bases between the two germline ends. There are 18 residues in the CDR3. CDR1 is LGHNA and CDR2 is YSLEER in the germline V gene. The CDR3 bases are TGCGCCAGCAGCCAAGAACCTACGGTGGGGGCTTCTGGAAACACCATATATTTT. Its translation is CASSQEPTVGASGNTIYF.

A few counts support this clonotype. The chain has TRBV20-1 and TRBJ1-1, with D possibly matching TRBD1 (6 bases). The germline CDR1 and CDR2 sequences are DFQATT and SNEGSKA (reference sequence). CDR3 length equals 13 residues. Trimming removed 4 bases at V and 5 bases at J, with 14 bases between. The CDR3 coding sequence is TGCAGTGCTAAAAGGGGAGGGGGAACTGAAGCTTTCTTT. As protein: CSAKRGGGTEAFF.

The table lists this clonotype with a few counts. This chain joins TRBV7-6 and TRBJ2-1; TRBD2 agrees at 11 bases. The germline V gene encodes CDR1 SGHVS and CDR2 FNYEAQ. This CDR3 comprises 16 residues. Trimming cost V 5 bases and J 5 bases; bases outside gene matches: 8. The CDR3, as DNA: TGTGCCAGCAGCCCCTCTAGCGGGAGGCTGGACAATGAGCAGTTCTTC. Translation: CASSPSSGRLDNEQFF.

This clonotype came up a few times. The chain uses TRBV12-3 or TRBV12-4 and TRBJ1-1; D not certain. V was trimmed by 3 bases and J by 1 base, leaving 6 bases between them. The CDR3 length is 13 residues. The CDR3 is CASSLWQNTEAFF. The CDR3 bases are TGTGCCAGCAGTTTGTGGCAGAACACTGAAGCTTTCTTT.

The table lists this clonotype with a few counts. The chain uses TRBV12-3 or TRBV12-4 and TRBJ2-1; 10 bases fit TRBD2. The CDR3 contains 15 residues. V was clipped by 2 bases and J by 7 bases; unmatched bases: 5. The CDR3, as DNA: TGTGCCAGCAGTTTAAGTACTAGCGGGATTAATGAGCAGTTCTTC. This sequence encodes CASSLSTSGINEQFF.

J is TRBJ2-2 and V is TRBV7-2; D not resolved. The germline CDR1 and CDR2 sequences are SGHTA and FQGNSA. The V end was cut by 5 bases, the J end by 7 bases, with 11 bases between. The CDR3 has 13 residues. The CDR3 loop is CASSQRGGGELFF. In DNA form, the CDR3 reads TGTGCCAGCAGCCAAAGAGGTGGCGGGGAGCTGTTTTTT.

This clonotype was seen many times. The genes are TRBV7-2 and TRBJ1-4; TRBD1 might be the D (6 bases). The V gene lost 0 bases and the J gene lost 6 bases, with 23 bases spanning the gap. Germline V gene lookup returns CDR1 SGHTA and CDR2 FQGNSA. The CDR3 loop spans 19 amino acids. This chain's CDR3 is CASSLAGQGTFIAYEKLFF. Here the CDR3 DNA reads TGTGCCAGCAGCTTAGCAGGGCAGGGGACTTTTATAGCGTATGAAAAACTGTTTTTT.

This clonotype was seen more than once but under ten times. The chain couples TRBV12-3 or TRBV12-4 to TRBJ2-2; D assignment may be TRBD1 or TRBD2 (6 bases each). The V end was cut by 3 bases, the J end by 5 bases, with 16 bases between. The CDR3 is made up of 16 amino acids. The DNA for the CDR3 is TGTGCCAGCAGTTTGGTCGGGGGCGCTTTAACCGGGGAGCTGTTTTTT. Translation: CASSLVGGALTGELFF.